A selection of T cell receptor beta chains follows, all from one sample in a study of blood T cell repertoires in COVID-19. TCRdb keeps only in-frame clones here, not all; method: immunoSEQ multiplex PCR. Of 150,000 to 170,000 clones detected, about four fifths appear once; the ten largest clones hold about 4%. The material sequenced was peripheral blood. The receptors here all came from a woman at least 80 years old with acute or convalescent COVID-19. CDR3s include the opening cysteine and the closing phenylalanine or tryptophan.

TRBV7-3	CASSTQGDTEAFF
TRBV6-5	CASSTRRGSYEQYF
TRBV18	CASSQPGQVYGNTIYF
TRBV5-1	CASSLGTSGGSSYNEQFF
TRBV7-8	CASNPREAYNEQFF
TRBV3-1/TRBV3-2	CASSQEQRPGLAGLPQYF
TRBV18	CASSVSSDSPLHF
TRBV30	CAWSVQVANYGYTF
TRBV9	CASSPVVGGLWQGNGYTF
TRBV7-8	CASSLAGVVEEAQYF
TRBV5-1	CASSARGAPDTGELFF
TRBV4-1	CASSRTGERNTEAFF
TRBV6-5	CASRPGSAYTEAFF
TRBV2	CASSDPGTGVYGYTF
TRBV19	CASSITGQNTEAFF
TRBV20-1	CSGGGQPQHF
TRBV19	CASSTGGPQPQHF
TRBV27	CASSLSAPYNEQFF
TRBV19	CASSINKAGGSYNEQFF
TRBV2	CARHRDRGSPLHF
TRBV9	CASSVGQRTEAFF
TRBV7-9	CASSREAAEAFF
TRBV7-2	CASSYGGPYEQYF
TRBV3-1/TRBV3-2	CASSQLSGETGELFF
TRBV9	CASSVDGQGDQPQHF
TRBV9	CASSVASSGGHYTEAFF
TRBV2	CASSDSNSNQPQHF
TRBV3-1/TRBV3-2	CASSPTGGTGELFF
TRBV30	CAWSVPHGTNEKLFF
TRBV7-2	CASSPLSGQGYGYTF
TRBV5-1	CASSSQLGGFSDTEAFF
TRBV5-1	CASSLSGGSYNEQFF
TRBV3-1/TRBV3-2	CASSRQGAGEQYF
TRBV19	CATLQGVYGYTF
TRBV2	CASSASGGPQFF
TRBV10-1	CASSDTTNTGELFF
TRBV5-5	CASSLDGSGSPYEQYF
TRBV30	CAWMYESGNTIYF
TRBV19	CASSIGQAEQYF
TRBV6-5	CASRGAGTGSYEQYF
TRBV7-9	CASSRLDGEQYF
TRBV11-2	CASSFGGGALDEQFF
TRBV27	CASSFLPKEEAFF
TRBV5-5	CASSSQGFPNYGYTF
TRBV27	CASSPRQGREKLFF
TRBV30	CAGHLYSLTSAFF
TRBV6-1	CASSGPGQGNTGELFF
TRBV5-6	CASSWDRGTDTQYF
TRBV6-5	CASSPQANTEAFF
TRBV7-3	CASSLTGDSYNSPLHF
TRBV4-1	CASSQKDTNTGELFF
TRBV6-2/TRBV6-3	CASSYSGTTQETQYF